The 21 T cell receptor beta chains below all came from one sample that was sequenced in a study of T cells in Graves' hyperthyroidism and ophthalmopathy. The investigators amplified TCR beta CDR3 regions from RNA transcripts. With the HTBI primer set, the TCR CDR3 went through a first round of RT-PCR. TCRdb recomputed calls from the multiplex PCR reads with MiXCR, one row per CDR3 protein. This repertoire shows some 550,000 distinct CDR3 sequences, more than 20% found once; its top ten account for around 27%. Specimen: blood. The receptors originated from a man in his late teens or twenties with Graves' hyperthyroidism.

There are many counts of this clonotype. The chain employs TRBV6-1 and TRBJ2-5; 7 bases agree with TRBD1. With V trimmed by 3 bases and J by 7 bases, 17 bases remained unmatched. The CDR3 has 17 residues. Germline loops: CDR1 MNHNS, CDR2 SASEGT. This chain's CDR3 is CASSDPDPGTEEATQYF. The CDR3 DNA follows: TGTGCCAGCAGTGATCCAGACCCAGGGACAGAAGAGGCGACCCAGTACTTC.

This clonotype was seen repeatedly, ten times or more. The genes are TRBV6-5 and TRBJ1-1, with D possibly matching TRBD1 (5 bases). The germline V and J ends were trimmed by 6 bases and 6 bases, with 17 bases remaining between them. The CDR3 spans 14 residues. CDR1 is MNHEY, CDR2 SVGAGI, per germline. The CDR3 DNA sequence: TGTGCCAGCAGCATCTTAGGGGTTTCGGCTGAAGCTTTCTTT. Amino acids: CASSILGVSAEAFF.

There are many counts of this clonotype. This chain links TRBV2 with TRBJ1-5, with D uncertain. From germline, CDR1 is SNHLY and CDR2 FYNNEI. V lost 6 bases, J lost 5 bases, and 14 bases lay in between. CDR3 length: 14 amino acids. The DNA for the CDR3 is TGTGCCAGCAGCGGGGAAAGGAGCGATCAGCCCCAGCATTTT. Its protein is CASSGERSDQPQHF. The whole variable domain, remainder taken from reference TRBV2 and TRBJ1-5, is EPEVTQTPSHQVTQMGQEVILRCVPISNHLYFYWYRQILGQKVEFLVSFYNNEISEKSEIFDDQFSVERPDGSNFTLKIRSTKLEDSAMYFCASSGERSDQPQHFGDGTRLSIL.

This chain uses TRBV6-2 or TRBV6-3 with TRBJ2-2; D is uncertain. V was clipped by 0 bases and J by 3 bases, with 5 bases between them. The CDR3 runs to 14 residues. The germline gives CDR1 MNHEY, CDR2 SVGEGT. The DNA of the CDR3 is TGTGCCAGCAGTTACTCGATGGACACCGGGGAGCTGTTTTTT. Translation: CASSYSMDTGELFF.

This clonotype was seen a few times. The conserved final phenylalanine or tryptophan is absent from the CDR3, which likely points to a read error. The CDR3 sequence is CATSAPGGYTV. CDR3 nucleotide sequence: TGTGCCACCAGTGCCCCTGGGGGCTACACCGTC. This sequence joins TRBV24-1 and TRBJ1-2; D is undetermined. This CDR3 is built from 11 residues. Germline CDR1 is KGHDR and CDR2 is SFDVKD. V was pared by 5 bases and J by 8 bases, with 8 bases between.

The chain uses TRBV6-1 and TRBJ1-5; tentatively, D is TRBD1 (6 bases). CDR1 and CDR2 (germline): MNHNS, SASEGT. This CDR3 is 13 amino acids long. The V end lost 7 bases, the J end lost 4 bases, and 11 bases lay between the germline ends. This CDR3 is CASTGQGNQPQHF. As DNA, the CDR3 is TGTGCCAGCACAGGGCAGGGGAATCAGCCCCAGCATTTT.

This clonotype was observed many times. The rearrangement joins TRBV6-2 or TRBV6-3 to TRBJ2-2; D gene unclear. V was shortened by 2 bases and J by 7 bases, with 8 bases between the two germline ends. Germline CDR1 is MNHEY and CDR2 is SVGEGT. There are 13 residues in the CDR3. The CDR3 nucleotides read TGTGCCAGCAGTTACCGTTTGATCGGGGAGCTGTTTTTT. This translates into CASSYRLIGELFF.

This clonotype was observed many times. The chain joins TRBV6-5 to TRBJ2-4, with D unresolved. Deletions cut 4 bases from V and 2 bases from J, with 12 bases between. The CDR3 loop spans 15 amino acids. Germline loops: CDR1 MNHEY, CDR2 SVGAGI. CDR3 sequence reads: CASSWAEITKNIQYF. CDR3 nucleotides: TGTGCCAGCAGTTGGGCCGAGATTACCAAAAACATTCAGTACTTC.

This clonotype was picked up many times. This CDR3 is CASSEARRGGFETQYF. DNA of the CDR3: TGTGCCAGCAGTGAAGCGCGGCGGGGGGGCTTTGAGACCCAGTACTTC. This chain connects TRBV6-1 to TRBJ2-5, with 9 bases identical to TRBD2. V dropped 0 bases and J dropped 5; count of bases not matched to a gene: 7. Germline lookup yields CDR1 MNHNS and CDR2 SASEGT. The CDR3 contains 16 residues.

This clonotype was seen repeatedly, ten times or more. The chain joins TRBV12-3 or TRBV12-4 to TRBJ1-1; D is perhaps TRBD1 (6 bases). The CDR3 extends over 18 amino acids. Trimming cost V 2 bases and J 0 bases, with 19 bases left between them. The CDR3 loop reads CASSLNLGGTDMNTEAFF. The CDR3 DNA reads TGTGCCAGCAGTTTAAATCTAGGGGGGACGGACATGAACACTGAAGCTTTCTTT.

This clonotype was recorded at least ten times. The V and J genes are TRBV6-5 and TRBJ2-7; D unresolved. CDR1 MNHEY and CDR2 SVGAGI come from the germline V gene. V was pared by 6 bases and J by 6 bases, with 18 bases between. The CDR3 has 14 residues. The CDR3 DNA reads TGTGCCAGCAGCCTAGGCCGGGCGCCTCTCGAGCAGTACTTC. Translating gives CASSLGRAPLEQYF.

This clonotype was found many times. The chain combines TRBV28 with TRBJ1-2, with TRBD1 identical over 7 bases. Looked up from germline, CDR1 is MDHEN and CDR2 is SYDVKM. The J segment lost 5 bases and the V segment lost 3 bases, leaving 6 bases of the junction unmatched. The CDR3 covers 14 residues. The CDR3 is CASSLETGRYGYTF. In DNA form, the CDR3 reads TGTGCCAGCAGTTTGGAGACAGGGAGATATGGCTACACCTTC.

The genes are TRBV6-1 and TRBJ1-6, with D unclear. CDR3 length equals 15 residues. Germline V lookup: CDR1 MNHNS, CDR2 SASEGT. V was pared by 6 bases and J by 1 base, with 10 bases between. Written as DNA, the CDR3 is TGTGCCAGCAGGAGTTCGGGGTCCTATAATTCACCCCTCCACTTT. Encoded protein: CASRSSGSYNSPLHF.

This clonotype was detected many times. The chain links TRBV6-1 to TRBJ2-7; D gene unclear. V lost 1 base to trimming and J lost 2 bases, with 6 bases between them. The CDR3 is 13 amino acids. Germline V gives CDR1 MNHNS, CDR2 SASEGT. CDR3 amino acids: CASSEGNPYEQYF. The CDR3 nucleotides are TGTGCCAGCAGTGAAGGTAACCCCTACGAGCAGTACTTC.

In this sample, this clonotype turned up a few times. The chain joins TRBV6-1 to TRBJ2-7; D is tentatively TRBD1 or TRBD2 (5 bases each). V lost 1 base to trimming and J lost 0 bases, with 10 bases between them. The CDR3 is 15 amino acids. The V gene's germline CDR1 is MNHNS and CDR2 SASEGT. DNA for the CDR3: TGTGCCAGCAGTGAAGGATCAGGGAGCTCCTACGAGCAGTACTTC. The encoded protein is CASSEGSGSSYEQYF.

This clonotype has a count of ten or more. This sequence joins TRBV12-3 or TRBV12-4 and TRBJ2-5, with no clear D. The CDR3 sequence is 14 residues long. The ends were cut back, 7 bases at V and 1 base at J, with 13 bases in the middle. In nucleotides, the CDR3 is TGTGCCAGCAATCTCCGGGCCTCCCAAGAGACCCAGTACTTC. Amino acids: CASNLRASQETQYF.

The chain links TRBV28 to TRBJ1-6; D remains ambiguous. The CDR3 is made up of 14 amino acids. Trimming removed 2 bases from V and 10 bases from J, with 12 bases in between. Looked up from germline, CDR1 is MDHEN and CDR2 is SYDVKM. CDR3 bases: TGTGCCAGCAGTTTAGGTATCCGCCGATCACCCCTCCACTTT. This translates into CASSLGIRRSPLHF.

This clonotype appeared many times. V and J are TRBV2 and TRBJ1-1, with D uncertain. Germline V gene sequence: CDR1 SNHLY, CDR2 FYNNEI. V was trimmed by 3 bases and J by 3 bases, leaving 11 bases between them. The CDR3 sequence is 14 residues long. The CDR3 reads CASSDPRWDTEAFF. The CDR3 DNA is TGTGCCAGCAGTGACCCCCGCTGGGACACTGAAGCTTTCTTT.

This clonotype was found a few times. The chain couples TRBV28 to TRBJ1-2, with a tentative D call TRBD1 (6 bases). V was pared by 8 bases and J by 4 bases, with 11 bases between. The CDR3 is 12 residues long. The germline gives CDR1 MDHEN, CDR2 SYDVKM. CDR3 DNA: TGTGCCAGCTGGGAGGGGGGCTATGGCTACACCTTC. Translating it yields CASWEGGYGYTF.

The CDR3 DNA follows: TGTGCCTGGAGTCTTAATAGGGGCGGCGGGGAGCTGTTTTTT. The encoded protein is CAWSLNRGGGELFF. The gene calls are TRBV30 and TRBJ2-2, with a tentative D call TRBD1 (5 bases). CDR1 is GTSNPN, CDR2 SVGIG, per germline (reference sequence). The CDR3 has 14 residues. V was cut by 2 bases and J by 7 bases, with 14 bases left in between.

Comments on this clonotype: It may be a read error: a sequence one base away is much more abundant. The V and J genes are TRBV6-1 and TRBJ1-1; TRBD1 matches at 7 bases. Germline CDR1 and CDR2: MNHNS and SASEGT. The CDR3 totals 14 residues. The CDR3, as DNA: TGTGTCAGCAGGACCAACAGGGGTGGCACTGAAGCTTTCTTT. Its translation: CVSRTNRGGTEAFF.